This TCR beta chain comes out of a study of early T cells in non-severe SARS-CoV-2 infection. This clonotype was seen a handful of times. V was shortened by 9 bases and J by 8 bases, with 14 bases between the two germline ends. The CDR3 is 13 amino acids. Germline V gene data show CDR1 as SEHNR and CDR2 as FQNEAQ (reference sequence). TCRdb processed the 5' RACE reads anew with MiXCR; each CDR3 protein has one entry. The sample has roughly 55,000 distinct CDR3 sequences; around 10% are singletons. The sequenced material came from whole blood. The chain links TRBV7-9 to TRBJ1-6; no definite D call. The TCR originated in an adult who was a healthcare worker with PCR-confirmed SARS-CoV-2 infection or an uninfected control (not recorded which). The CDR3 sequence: CASAASRDSPLHF. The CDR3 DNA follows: TGTGCCAGTGCGGCTTCAAGGGATTCACCCCTCCACTTT.